This entry is about one T cell receptor (beta chain). The antigen is unknown. This specimen comes from a study of vaccination effects on CD4 cells after COVID-19. The study's findings and limits: The study had few convalescent patients and no early post-infection timepoints.

ViraFEST assay sequencing came after antigen-specific CD4+ T cells were expanded with viral peptide pools. The authors isolated CD4+ T cells after ten to eleven days of culture. None of these healthy vaccinees had been infected with SARS-CoV-2 before vaccination. The protocol was immunoSEQ multiplex PCR, while the TCRdb copy is restricted to in-frame clones and leaves out a portion. The table includes tens of thousands of clones, 77% detected once. The V and J ends lost 2 bases and 10 bases respectively, with 15 bases between them. The germline CDR1 and CDR2 sequences are MNHEY and SVGEGT. This CDR3 is 15 amino acids long.

Sequencing was performed on CD4+ T cells from PBMCs cultured with HCoV-NL63 spike peptides, taken before COVID-19 vaccination. This receptor was obtained from a human donor who received a COVID-19 vaccine. The chain couples TRBV6-2 or TRBV6-3 to TRBJ1-6; D may be TRBD1 (5 bases). CDR3 DNA sequence: TGTGCCAGCAGTTACCCGAAAGGCCAGGGATCACCCCTCCACTTT. Its protein product is CASSYPKGQGSPLHF.